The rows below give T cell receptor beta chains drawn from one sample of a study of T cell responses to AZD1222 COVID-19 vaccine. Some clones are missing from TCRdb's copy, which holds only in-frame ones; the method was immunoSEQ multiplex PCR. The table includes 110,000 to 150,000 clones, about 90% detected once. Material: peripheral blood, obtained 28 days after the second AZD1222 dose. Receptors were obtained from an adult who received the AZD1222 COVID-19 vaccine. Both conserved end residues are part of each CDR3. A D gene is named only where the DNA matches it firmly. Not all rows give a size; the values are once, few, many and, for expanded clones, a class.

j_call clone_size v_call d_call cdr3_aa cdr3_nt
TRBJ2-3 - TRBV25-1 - CASSEGASEFTDTQYF TGTGCCAGCAGTGAAGGCGCGTCAGAGTTCACAGATACGCAGTATTTT
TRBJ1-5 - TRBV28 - CASNGGAGPASNQPQHF TGTGCCAGCAACGGGGGGGCAGGTCCGGCTAGCAATCAGCCCCAGCATTTT
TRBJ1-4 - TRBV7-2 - CASSSGPEGKLFF TGTGCCAGCAGCTCCGGTCCAGAGGGAAAACTGTTTTTT
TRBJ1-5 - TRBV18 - CASSTNRASNQPQHF TGTGCCAGCTCAACCAACAGGGCTAGCAATCAGCCCCAGCATTTT
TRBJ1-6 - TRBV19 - CASSIGYNSPLHF TGTGCCAGTAGTATTGGCTATAATTCACCCCTCCACTTT
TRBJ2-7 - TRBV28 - CASSLFPLQGSYEQYF TGTGCCAGCAGTTTATTCCCTCTCCAGGGATCCTACGAGCAGTACTTC
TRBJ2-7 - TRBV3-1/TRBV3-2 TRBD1 CASSQDTDRVSSYEQYF TGTGCCAGCAGCCAAGATACGGACAGGGTGAGCTCCTACGAGCAGTACTTC
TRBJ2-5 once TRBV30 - CAWGQKQETQYF TGTGCCTGGGGACAGAAACAAGAGACCCAGTACTTC
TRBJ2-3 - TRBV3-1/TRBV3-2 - CASSLSVDTQYF TGTGCCAGCAGCCTAAGTGTGGATACGCAGTATTTT
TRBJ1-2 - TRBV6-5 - CASSYVGGRAYGYTF TGTGCCAGCTCCTACGTAGGAGGGAGGGCCTATGGCTACACCTTC
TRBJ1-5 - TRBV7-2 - CASSLEHRQPQHF TGTGCCAGCAGCTTGGAACATAGACAGCCCCAGCATTTT
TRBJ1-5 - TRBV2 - CASTAGNQPQHF TGTGCCAGCACCGCAGGGAATCAGCCCCAGCATTTT
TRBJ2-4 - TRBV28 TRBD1 CASSSGGSAKNIQYF TGTGCCAGCAGCTCAGGGGGCTCGGCCAAAAACATTCAGTACTTC
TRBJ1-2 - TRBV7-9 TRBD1 CASSPRTGEYGYTF TGTGCCAGCAGCCCTCGGACAGGAGAATATGGCTACACCTTC
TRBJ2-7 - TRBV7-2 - CASSLSGTHIEQYF TGTGCCAGCAGCTTATCAGGGACCCATATAGAGCAGTACTTC
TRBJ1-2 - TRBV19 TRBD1 CASSMGGTGFRYTF TGTGCCAGTAGTATGGGAGGGACAGGGTTCCGCTACACCTTC
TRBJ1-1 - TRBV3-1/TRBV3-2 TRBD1 CASSQAGTVNTEAFF TGTGCCAGCAGCCAGGCGGGGACAGTGAACACTGAAGCTTTCTTT
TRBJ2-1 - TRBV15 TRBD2 CATSSLTSGNNEQFF TGTGCCACCAGCAGTCTGACTAGCGGAAACAATGAGCAGTTCTTC
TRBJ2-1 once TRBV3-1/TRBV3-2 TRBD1 CASSQFEGAYNEQFF TGTGCCAGCAGCCAGTTCGAGGGGGCGTACAATGAGCAGTTCTTC
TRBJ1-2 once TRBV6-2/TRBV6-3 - CASSYAGSYGYTF TGTGCCAGCAGTTACGCAGGAAGCTATGGCTACACCTTC
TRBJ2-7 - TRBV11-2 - CASSPVEQYF TGTGCCAGCAGCCCCGTAGAGCAGTACTTC
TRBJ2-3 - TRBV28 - CASSLTGTLNTDTQYF TGTGCCAGCAGTCTTACCGGGACTTTAAACACAGATACGCAGTATTTT
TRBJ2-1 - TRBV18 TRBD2 CASSGRESNEQFF TGTGCCAGCTCCGGGAGGGAGAGCAATGAGCAGTTCTTC
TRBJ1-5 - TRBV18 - CASAQGRDQPQHF TGTGCCAGCGCACAGGGCCGGGATCAGCCCCAGCATTTT
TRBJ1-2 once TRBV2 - CASSDHRAGGYTF TGTGCCAGCAGTGATCACAGGGCGGGTGGCTACACCTTC
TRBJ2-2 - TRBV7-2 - CASSLGQAFTGELFF TGTGCCAGCAGCTTAGGGCAGGCCTTCACCGGGGAGCTGTTTTTT
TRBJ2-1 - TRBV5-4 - CASSTSRSPAGEQFF TGTGCCAGCAGCACCTCGAGAAGTCCCGCTGGCGAGCAGTTCTTC
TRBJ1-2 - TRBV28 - CASSNDRSYYTF TGTGCCAGCAGCAACGACAGGTCTTACTACACCTTC
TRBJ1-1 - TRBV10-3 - CASVRATMNTEAFF TGTGCCTCAGTCAGGGCAACCATGAACACTGAAGCTTTCTTT
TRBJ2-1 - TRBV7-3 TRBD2 CASSLGLAGNEQFF TGTGCCAGCAGCTTAGGTCTAGCGGGGAATGAGCAGTTCTTC
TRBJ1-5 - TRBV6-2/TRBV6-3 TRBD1 CASSSHTGVGSNQPQHF TGTGCCAGCAGTTCACACACAGGGGTTGGGAGCAATCAGCCCCAGCATTTT
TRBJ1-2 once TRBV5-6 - CASSKEIAYGYTF TGTGCCAGCAGCAAGGAGATTGCCTATGGCTACACCTTC
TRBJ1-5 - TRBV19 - CASTAWPNQPQHF TGTGCCAGTACTGCTTGGCCTAATCAGCCCCAGCATTTT
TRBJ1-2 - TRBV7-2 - CASSLGQVPYGYTF TGTGCCAGCAGCTTAGGCCAGGTCCCCTATGGCTACACCTTC
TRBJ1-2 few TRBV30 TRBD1 CAWRRDRSNYGYTF TGTGCCTGGAGACGGGACAGGTCAAACTATGGCTACACCTTC
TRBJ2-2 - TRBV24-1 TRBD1 CATSDTDRANTGELFF TGTGCCACCAGTGATACGGACAGGGCGAACACCGGGGAGCTGTTTTTT
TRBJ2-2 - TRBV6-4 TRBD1 CASRPGQGWTGELFF TGTGCCAGCAGACCCGGACAGGGCTGGACCGGGGAGCTGTTTTTT
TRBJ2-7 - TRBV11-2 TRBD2 CASSSPTSGRPYEQYF TGTGCCAGCAGCTCCCCGACTAGCGGGAGGCCCTACGAGCAGTACTTC
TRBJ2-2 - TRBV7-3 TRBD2 CASSPGGSGRGTGELFF TGTGCCAGCAGCCCCGGGGGCAGCGGGAGGGGCACCGGGGAGCTGTTTTTT
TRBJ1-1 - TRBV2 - CASSESQVNTEAFF TGTGCCAGCAGTGAAAGTCAGGTTAACACTGAAGCTTTCTTT
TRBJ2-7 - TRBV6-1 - CASSEALNVGYEQYF TGTGCCAGCAGTGAAGCGCTTAATGTCGGGTACGAGCAGTACTTC
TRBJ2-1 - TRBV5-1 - CASSSRGGYEQFF TGCGCCAGCAGCTCGAGAGGGGGGTATGAGCAGTTCTTC
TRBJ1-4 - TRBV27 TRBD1 CASSPSGTGKRFNRVFF TGTGCCAGCAGCCCTTCCGGGACAGGGAAAAGATTCAACAGGGTGTTTTTT
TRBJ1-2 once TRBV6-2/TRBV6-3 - CASSYSSGRPEVWLYGYTF TGTGCCAGCAGTTACTCGAGTGGACGACCCGAAGTTTGGCTCTATGGCTACACCTTC
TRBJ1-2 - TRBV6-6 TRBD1 CASSYQGTAKYGYTF TGTGCCAGCAGTTACCAGGGGACAGCCAAATATGGCTACACCTTC
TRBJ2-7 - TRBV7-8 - CASSLRDSPLLEQYF TGTGCCAGCAGCTTAAGGGACTCCCCCTTGCTGGAGCAGTACTTC
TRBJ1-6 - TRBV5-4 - CASSLEQGNSPLHF TGTGCCAGCAGCTTGGAGCAGGGTAATTCACCCCTCCACTTT
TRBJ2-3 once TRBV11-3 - CASSSMGETDTQYF TGTGCCAGCAGCTCGATGGGGGAGACAGATACGCAGTATTTT
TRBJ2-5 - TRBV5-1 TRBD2 CASSTTSGQETQYF TGCGCCAGCAGCACGACTAGCGGCCAAGAGACCCAGTACTTC
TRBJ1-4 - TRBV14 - CASSSQTGAVNEKLFF TGTGCCAGCAGCTCCCAAACTGGGGCAGTTAATGAAAAACTGTTTTTT
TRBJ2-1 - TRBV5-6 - CASSFRGPYNEQFF TGTGCCAGCAGCTTTAGGGGACCCTACAATGAGCAGTTCTTC
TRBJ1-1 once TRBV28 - CASSSPTRVAEAFF TGTGCCAGCAGTTCACCAACCCGGGTGGCTGAAGCTTTCTTT